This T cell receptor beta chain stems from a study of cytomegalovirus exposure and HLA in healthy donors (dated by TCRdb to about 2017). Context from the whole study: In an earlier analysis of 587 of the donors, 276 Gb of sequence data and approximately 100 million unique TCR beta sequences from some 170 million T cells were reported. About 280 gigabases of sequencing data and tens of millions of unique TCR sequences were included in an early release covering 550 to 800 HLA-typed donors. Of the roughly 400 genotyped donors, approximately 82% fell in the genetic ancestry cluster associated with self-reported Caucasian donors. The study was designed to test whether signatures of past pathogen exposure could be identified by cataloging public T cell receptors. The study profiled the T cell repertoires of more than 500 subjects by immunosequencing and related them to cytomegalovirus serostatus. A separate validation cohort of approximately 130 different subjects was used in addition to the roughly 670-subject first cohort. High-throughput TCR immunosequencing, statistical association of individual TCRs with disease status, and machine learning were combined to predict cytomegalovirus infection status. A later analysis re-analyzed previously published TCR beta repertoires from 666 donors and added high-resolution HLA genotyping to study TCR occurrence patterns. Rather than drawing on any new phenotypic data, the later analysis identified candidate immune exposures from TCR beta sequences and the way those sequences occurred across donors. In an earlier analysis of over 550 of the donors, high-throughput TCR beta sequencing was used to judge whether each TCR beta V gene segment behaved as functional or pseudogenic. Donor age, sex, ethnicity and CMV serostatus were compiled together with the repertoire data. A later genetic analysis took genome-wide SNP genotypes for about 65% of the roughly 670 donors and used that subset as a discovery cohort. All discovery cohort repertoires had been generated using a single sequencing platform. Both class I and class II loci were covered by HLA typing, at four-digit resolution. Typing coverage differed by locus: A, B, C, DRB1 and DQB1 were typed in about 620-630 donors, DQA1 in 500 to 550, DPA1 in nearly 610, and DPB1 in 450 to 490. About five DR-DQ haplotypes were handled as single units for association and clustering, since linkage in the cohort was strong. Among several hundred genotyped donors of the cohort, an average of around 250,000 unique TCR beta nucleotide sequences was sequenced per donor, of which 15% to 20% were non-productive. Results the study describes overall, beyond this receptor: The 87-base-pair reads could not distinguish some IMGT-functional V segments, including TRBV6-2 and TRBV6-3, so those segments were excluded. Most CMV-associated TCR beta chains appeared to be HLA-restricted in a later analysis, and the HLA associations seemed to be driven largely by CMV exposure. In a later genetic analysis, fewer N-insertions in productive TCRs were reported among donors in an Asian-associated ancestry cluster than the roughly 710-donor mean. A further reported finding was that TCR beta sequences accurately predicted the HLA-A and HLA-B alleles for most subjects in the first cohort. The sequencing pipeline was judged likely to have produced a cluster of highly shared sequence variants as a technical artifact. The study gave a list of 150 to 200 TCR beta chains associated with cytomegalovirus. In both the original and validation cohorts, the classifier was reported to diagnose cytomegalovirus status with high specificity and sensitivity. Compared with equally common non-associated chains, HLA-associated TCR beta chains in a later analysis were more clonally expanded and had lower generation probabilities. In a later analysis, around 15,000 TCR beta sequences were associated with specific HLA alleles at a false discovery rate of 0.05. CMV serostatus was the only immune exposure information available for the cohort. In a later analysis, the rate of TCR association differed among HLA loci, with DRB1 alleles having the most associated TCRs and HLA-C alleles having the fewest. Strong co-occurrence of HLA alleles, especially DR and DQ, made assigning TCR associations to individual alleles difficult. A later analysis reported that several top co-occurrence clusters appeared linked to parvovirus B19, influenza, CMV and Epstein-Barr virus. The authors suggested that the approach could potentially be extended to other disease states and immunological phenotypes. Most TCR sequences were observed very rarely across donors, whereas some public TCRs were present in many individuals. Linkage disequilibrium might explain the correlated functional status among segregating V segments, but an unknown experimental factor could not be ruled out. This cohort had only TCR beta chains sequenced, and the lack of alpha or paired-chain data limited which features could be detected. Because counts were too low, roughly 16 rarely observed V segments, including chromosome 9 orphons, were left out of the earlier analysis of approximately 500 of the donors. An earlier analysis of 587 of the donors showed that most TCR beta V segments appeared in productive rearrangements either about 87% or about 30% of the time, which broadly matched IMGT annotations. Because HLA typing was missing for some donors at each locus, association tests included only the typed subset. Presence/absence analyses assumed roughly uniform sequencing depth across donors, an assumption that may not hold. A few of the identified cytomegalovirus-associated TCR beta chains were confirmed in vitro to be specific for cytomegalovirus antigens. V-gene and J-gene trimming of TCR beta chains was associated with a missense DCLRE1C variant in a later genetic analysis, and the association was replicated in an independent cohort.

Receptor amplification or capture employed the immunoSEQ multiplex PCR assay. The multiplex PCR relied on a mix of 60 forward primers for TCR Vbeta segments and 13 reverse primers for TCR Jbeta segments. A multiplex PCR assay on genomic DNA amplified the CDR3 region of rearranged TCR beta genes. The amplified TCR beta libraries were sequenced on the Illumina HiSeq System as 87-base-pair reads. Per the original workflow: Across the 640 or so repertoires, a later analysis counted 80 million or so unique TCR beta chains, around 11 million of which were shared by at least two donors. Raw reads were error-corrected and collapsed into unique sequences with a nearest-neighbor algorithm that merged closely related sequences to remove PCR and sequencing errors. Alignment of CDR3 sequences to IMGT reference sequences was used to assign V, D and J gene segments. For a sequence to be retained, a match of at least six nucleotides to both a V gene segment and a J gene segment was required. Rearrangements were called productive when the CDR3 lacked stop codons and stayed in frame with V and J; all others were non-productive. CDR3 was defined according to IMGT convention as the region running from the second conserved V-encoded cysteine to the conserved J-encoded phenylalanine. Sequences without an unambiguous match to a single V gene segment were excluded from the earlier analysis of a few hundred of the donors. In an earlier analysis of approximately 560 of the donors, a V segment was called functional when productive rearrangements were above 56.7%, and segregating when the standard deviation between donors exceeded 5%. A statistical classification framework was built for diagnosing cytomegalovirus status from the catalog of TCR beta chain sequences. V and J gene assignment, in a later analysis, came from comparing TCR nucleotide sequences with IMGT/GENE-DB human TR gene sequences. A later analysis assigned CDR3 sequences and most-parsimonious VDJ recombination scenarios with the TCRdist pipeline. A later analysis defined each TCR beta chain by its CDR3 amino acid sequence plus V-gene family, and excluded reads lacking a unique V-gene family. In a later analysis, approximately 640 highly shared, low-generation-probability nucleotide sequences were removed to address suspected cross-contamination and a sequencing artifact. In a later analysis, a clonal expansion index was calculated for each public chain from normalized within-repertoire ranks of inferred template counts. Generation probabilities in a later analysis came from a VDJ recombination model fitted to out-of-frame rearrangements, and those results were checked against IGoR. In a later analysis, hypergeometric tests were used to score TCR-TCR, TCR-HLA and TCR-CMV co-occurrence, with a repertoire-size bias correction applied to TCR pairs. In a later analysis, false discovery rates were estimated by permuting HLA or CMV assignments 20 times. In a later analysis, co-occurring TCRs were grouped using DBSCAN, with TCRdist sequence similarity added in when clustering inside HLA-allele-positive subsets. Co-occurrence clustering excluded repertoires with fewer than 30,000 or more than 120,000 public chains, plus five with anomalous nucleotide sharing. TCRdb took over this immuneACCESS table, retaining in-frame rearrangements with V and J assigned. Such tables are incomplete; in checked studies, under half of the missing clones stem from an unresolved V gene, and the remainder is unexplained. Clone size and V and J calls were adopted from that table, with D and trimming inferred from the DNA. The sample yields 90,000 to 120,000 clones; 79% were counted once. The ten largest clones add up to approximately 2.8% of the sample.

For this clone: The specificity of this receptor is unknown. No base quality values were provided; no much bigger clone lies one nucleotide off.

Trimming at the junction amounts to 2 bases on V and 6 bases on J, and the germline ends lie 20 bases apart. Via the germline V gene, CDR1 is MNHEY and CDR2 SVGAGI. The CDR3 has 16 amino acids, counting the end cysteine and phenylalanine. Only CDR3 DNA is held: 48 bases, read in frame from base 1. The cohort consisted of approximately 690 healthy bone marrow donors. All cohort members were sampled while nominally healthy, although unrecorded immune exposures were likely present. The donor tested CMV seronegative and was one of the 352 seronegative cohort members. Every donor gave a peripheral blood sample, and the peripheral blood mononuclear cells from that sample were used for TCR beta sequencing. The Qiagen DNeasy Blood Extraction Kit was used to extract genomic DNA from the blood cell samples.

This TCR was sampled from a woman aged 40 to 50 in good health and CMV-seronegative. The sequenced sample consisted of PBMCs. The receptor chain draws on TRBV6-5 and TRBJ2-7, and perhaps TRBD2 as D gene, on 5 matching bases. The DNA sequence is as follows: TGTGCCAGCAGTTACGGTACTTGGGAGCAGTCTTCCGAGCAGTACTTC. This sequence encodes CASSYGTWEQSSEQYF.